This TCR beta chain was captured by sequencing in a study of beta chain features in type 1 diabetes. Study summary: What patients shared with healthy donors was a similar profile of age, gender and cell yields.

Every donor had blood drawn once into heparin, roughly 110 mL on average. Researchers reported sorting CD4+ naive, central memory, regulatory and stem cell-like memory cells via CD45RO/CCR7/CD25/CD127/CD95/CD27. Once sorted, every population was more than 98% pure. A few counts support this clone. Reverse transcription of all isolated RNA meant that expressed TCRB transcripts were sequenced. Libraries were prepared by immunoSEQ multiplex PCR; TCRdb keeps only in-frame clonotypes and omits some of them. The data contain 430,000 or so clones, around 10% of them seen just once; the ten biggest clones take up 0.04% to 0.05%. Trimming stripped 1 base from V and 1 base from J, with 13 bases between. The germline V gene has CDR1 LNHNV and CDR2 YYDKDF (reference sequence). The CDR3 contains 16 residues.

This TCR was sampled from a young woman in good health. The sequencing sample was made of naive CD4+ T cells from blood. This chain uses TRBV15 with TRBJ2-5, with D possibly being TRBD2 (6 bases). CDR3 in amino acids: CATSRGALASQETQYF. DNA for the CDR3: TGTGCCACCAGCAGAGGTGCACTAGCTAGCCAAGAGACCCAGTACTTC.